What follows describes a single T cell receptor beta chain. The antigen remains undetermined. This entry belongs to a study of cytomegalovirus exposure and HLA in healthy donors. Whole-study results and caveats: Researchers reported in a later analysis that a missense DCLRE1C variant was tied to TCR beta V- and J-gene trimming. It is likely that the observed cluster of highly shared sequence variants was a sequencing artifact.

Germline values: CDR1 MNHNS, CDR2 SASEGT. V was shortened by 6 bases and J by 4 bases, with 10 bases between the two germline ends. The CDR3 is made up of 12 amino acids. PCR employed 60 Vbeta and 13 Jbeta primers. Assay: immunoSEQ multiplex PCR; the TCRdb copy retains only in-frame clones and omits some. The sample includes around 180,000 clones, roughly 75% of them seen just once. The chain is built from TRBV6-1 and TRBJ2-7, with D perhaps TRBD1 (5 bases). This clonotype was sampled from a man between 35 and 55 years old in good health and CMV-seronegative. Sequenced: PBMCs. The CDR3 loop is CASRGDRYEQYF. CDR3 bases: TGTGCCAGCAGGGGCGACAGATACGAGCAGTACTTC.